Listed here are 11 T cell receptor beta chains from one sample, sequenced in a study of Tregs in tolerant kidney transplant recipients. Repertoires were generated with immunoSEQ multiplex PCR, while TCRdb's copy carries only in-frame clones and drops some. The sample carries about 240,000 clones, about four fifths recorded once. The sample comprised CD4+ T cells from blood. The receptors here all came from a human donor in good health.

The chain uses TRBV15 and TRBJ1-4; tentatively, D is TRBD1 (6 bases). The CDR3 extends over 14 amino acids. Trimming left V 4 bases short and J 3 bases short, with 9 bases between. Germline V gene lookup returns CDR1 LNHNV and CDR2 YYDKDF (reference sequence). The CDR3 nucleotides are TGTGCCACCAGCAAGGGACACTCTAATGAAAAACTGTTTTTT. This translates into CATSKGHSNEKLFF.

The rearrangement uses TRBV5-1 and TRBJ1-1, with unresolved D. The length of the CDR3 is 15 residues. V was pared by 3 bases and J by 1 base, with 13 bases between. CDR1 and CDR2 from the germline V gene are SGHRS and YFSETQ. In nucleotides, the CDR3 is TGCGCCAGCAGCTCGGGTAGGGCGACGAACACTGAAGCTTTCTTT. It is translated as CASSSGRATNTEAFF. The full variable domain, completed using reference TRBV5-1 and TRBJ1-1, is KAGVTQTPRYLIKTRGQQVTLSCSPISGHRSVSWYQQTPGQGLQFLFEYFSETQRNKGNFPGRFSGRQFSNSRSEMNVSTLELGDSALYLCASSSGRATNTEAFFGQGTRLTVV.

This clone has just one count. The chain recombines TRBV15 with TRBJ1-6; D remains unclear. CDR1 LNHNV and CDR2 YYDKDF come from the germline V gene (reference sequence). V lost 1 base and J 1 base, leaving 11 bases between the germline ends. This CDR3 has 17 residues. CDR3 DNA: TGTGCCACCAGCAGAGTTGACTATATGTCCTATAATTCACCCCTCCACTTT. The encoded protein is CATSRVDYMSYNSPLHF.

The chain employs TRBV9 and TRBJ1-2, with D possibly matching TRBD1 (6 bases). Germline CDR1 and CDR2: SGDLS and YYNGEE. Trimming removed 0 bases at V and 3 bases at J, with 24 bases between. The CDR3 extends over 19 amino acids. This CDR3 is CASSVAPQGTSSRYYGYTF. The CDR3 coding sequence is TGTGCCAGCAGCGTAGCTCCACAGGGAACGTCTAGCCGCTACTATGGCTACACCTTC.

The V gene is TRBV10-3, the J gene TRBJ2-1; 8 nucleotides agree with TRBD2. Germline V gene data show CDR1 as ENHRY and CDR2 as SYGVKD. Germline trimming cut 5 bases from V and 6 bases from J; bases unmatched to any gene: 3. CDR3 length equals 13 residues. The CDR3 is CAISPGTSNEQFF. In DNA form, the CDR3 reads TGTGCCATCAGTCCCGGGACTAGCAATGAGCAGTTCTTC.

The chain joins TRBV15 to TRBJ1-6; D unresolved. Germline values: CDR1 LNHNV, CDR2 YYDKDF (reference sequence). The CDR3 sequence is 14 residues long. V lost 1 base, J lost 9 bases, and 10 bases lay in between. The CDR3 here is CATSRGSWGSPLHF. The CDR3 DNA reads TGTGCCACCAGCAGAGGTAGTTGGGGTTCACCCCTCCACTTT.

The V gene is TRBV18, the J gene TRBJ1-5; TRBD1 matches 7 bases. After removal of 10 bases from V and 0 bases from J, the junction contained 6 bases not matched to a gene. CDR3 length: 14 amino acids. Germline CDR1 reads KGHSH; CDR2 reads LQKENI. CDR3 DNA sequence: TGTGCCACTCAACAGGGGAATAGCAATCAGCCCCAGCATTTT. Translated: CATQQGNSNQPQHF.

CDR3 protein: CASSKGLSHGYTF. In DNA form, the CDR3 reads TGTGCCAGTAGTAAGGGGCTGAGCCATGGCTACACCTTC. The chain combines TRBV19 with TRBJ1-2; D might be TRBD1 (5 bases). This CDR3 region has 13 residues. Deletions cut 4 bases from V and 6 bases from J, with 12 bases between. The germline V gene has CDR1 LNHDA and CDR2 SQIVND (reference sequence).

The chain combines TRBV6-6 with TRBJ2-2, with D possibly being TRBD2 (6 bases). The germline gives CDR1 MNHNY, CDR2 SVGAGI (reference sequence). V gave up 4 bases and J gave up 6 bases, with 12 bases separating them. The CDR3 totals 14 residues. The CDR3 sequence is CASSSRLVAGELFF. The DNA for the CDR3 is TGTGCCAGCAGTTCTAGACTAGTAGCCGGGGAGCTGTTTTTT.

The rearrangement joins TRBV20-1 to TRBJ2-5, with unresolved D. From germline, CDR1 is DFQATT and CDR2 SNEGSKA (reference sequence). V was trimmed by 3 bases and J by 5 bases, leaving 7 bases between them. The CDR3 sequence is 11 residues long. The CDR3 nucleotides are TGCAGTGCTAGCCCAGGCGAGACCCAGTACTTC. Translating it yields CSASPGETQYF.

This clone appeared a few times. This rearrangement joins TRBV15 to TRBJ1-2; D unclear. The V end was cut by 4 bases, the J end by 0 bases, with 15 bases between. This CDR3 contains 16 residues. Per germline, CDR1 LNHNV and CDR2 YYDKDF (reference sequence). CDR3 region: CATSTDRITPNYGYTF. In nucleotides, the CDR3 is TGTGCCACCAGCACAGACCGGATAACCCCTAACTATGGCTACACCTTC. The variable domain in full, completed from reference TRBV15 and TRBJ1-2, reads DAMVIQNPRYQVTQFGKPVTLSCSQTLNHNVMYWYQQKSSQAPKLLFHYYDKDFNNEADTPDNFQSRRPNTSFCFLDIRSPGLGDTAMYLCATSTDRITPNYGYTFGSGTRLTVV.